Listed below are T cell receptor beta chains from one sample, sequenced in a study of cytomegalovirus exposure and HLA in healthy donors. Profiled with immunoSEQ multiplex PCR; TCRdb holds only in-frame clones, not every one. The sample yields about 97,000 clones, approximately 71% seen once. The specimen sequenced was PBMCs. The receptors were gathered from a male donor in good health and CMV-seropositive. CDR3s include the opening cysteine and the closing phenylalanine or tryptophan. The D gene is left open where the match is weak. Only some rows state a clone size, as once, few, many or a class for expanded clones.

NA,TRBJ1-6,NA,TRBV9,TGTGCCAGCAACGCGGGTTATCCCCATAATTCACCCCTCCACTTT,CASNAGYPHNSPLHF
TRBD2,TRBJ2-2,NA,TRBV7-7,TGTGCTAGCAGCGCCCGTAGCGGGACGAACACCGGGGAGCTGTTTTTT,CASSARSGTNTGELFF
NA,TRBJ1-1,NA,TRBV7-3,TGTGCCAGCAGCCCCCACGCGGGGGGTATCACTGAAGCTTTCTTT,CASSPHAGGITEAFF
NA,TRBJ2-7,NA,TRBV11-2,TGTGCCAGCAGCTTAGCCCAGACAGGCTACGAGCAGTACTTC,CASSLAQTGYEQYF
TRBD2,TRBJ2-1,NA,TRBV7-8,TGTGCCAGCAGCTTTCGCGGGAGGGCAAATGAGCAGTTCTTC,CASSFRGRANEQFF
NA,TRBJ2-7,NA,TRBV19,TGTGCCAGTAGTAATCGCCAGGGGACGCCCTACGAGCAGTACTTC,CASSNRQGTPYEQYF
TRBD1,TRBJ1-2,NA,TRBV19,TGTGCCAGTAGTATGCGGACAGGCCCCTATGGCTACACCTTC,CASSMRTGPYGYTF
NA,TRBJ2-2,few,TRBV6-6,TGTGCCAGCAGTTACCAGACTAGAGGGGGGGAGCTCTTTTTT,CASSYQTRGGELFF
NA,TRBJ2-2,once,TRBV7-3,TGTGCCAGCATGGCGGGGAAAGCCGGGGAGCTGTTTTTT,CASMAGKAGELFF
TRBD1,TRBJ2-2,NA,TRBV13,TGTGCCAGCAGCTCACAGGGGACCACCGGGGAGCTGTTTTTT,CASSSQGTTGELFF
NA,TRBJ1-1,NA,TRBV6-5,TGTGCCAGCATCAGGGAAGGGAACACTGAAGCTTTCTTT,CASIREGNTEAFF
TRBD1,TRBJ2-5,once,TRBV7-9,TGTGCCATTGCGACAGGGGGAAAAGAGACCCAGTACTTC,CAIATGGKETQYF
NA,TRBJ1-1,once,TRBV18,TGTGCCAGCTCACCTCTCGGGGGGATCGCTGAAGCTTTCTTT,CASSPLGGIAEAFF
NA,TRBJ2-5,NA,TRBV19,TGTGCCAGTAGTAACATAGAAGGGGGAGAGACCCAGTACTTC,CASSNIEGGETQYF
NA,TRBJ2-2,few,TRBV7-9,TGTGCGGGGGACAAAAACACCGGGGAGCTGTTTTTT,CAGDKNTGELFF
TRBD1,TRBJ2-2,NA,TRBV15,TGTGCCACCAGCAGAGCCGAGACAGGGGGCATCGGGGAGCTGTTTTTT,CATSRAETGGIGELFF
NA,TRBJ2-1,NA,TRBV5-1,TGCGCCAGCAGCTTGATATTAGGGGGACCCTCCTACAATGAGCAGTTCTTC,CASSLILGGPSYNEQFF
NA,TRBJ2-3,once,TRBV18,TGTGCCAGCTCACCGCAGGGTGCCACAGATACGCAGTATTTT,CASSPQGATDTQYF
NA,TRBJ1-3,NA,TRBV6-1,TGTGCCAGCACGGCGGGGACTACTGGAAACACCATATATTTT,CASTAGTTGNTIYF
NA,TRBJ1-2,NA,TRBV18,TGTGCCAGCTCACCGGTGTTCAGGGTCGACTATGGCTACACCTTC,CASSPVFRVDYGYTF
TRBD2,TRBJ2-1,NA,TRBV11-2,TGTGCCAGCTCCTTAGCGGGAGTATCCCATGAGCAGTTCTTC,CASSLAGVSHEQFF
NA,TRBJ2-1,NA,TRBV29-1,TGCAGCGTTGATCTGCGGGGCTCCTACAATGAGCAGTTCTTC,CSVDLRGSYNEQFF
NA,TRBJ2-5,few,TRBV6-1,TGTGCCAGCAGCCCAGGGTACCCGGGGGAGCAGTACTTC,CASSPGYPGEQYF
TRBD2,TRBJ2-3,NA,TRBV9,TGTGCCAGCAGCGGAGCAGCGGGAGAAACGCAGTATTTT,CASSGAAGETQYF
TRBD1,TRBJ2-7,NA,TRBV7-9,TGTGCCAGCAGCTCCCGGACAGGCTCCTACGAGCAGTACTTC,CASSSRTGSYEQYF
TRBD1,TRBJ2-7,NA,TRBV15,TGTGCCACCAGCAGAAAGACAGGGCAAGCCGAGCAGTACTTC,CATSRKTGQAEQYF
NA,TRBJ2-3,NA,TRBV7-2,TGTGCCAGCAGCTTAGAGTCGGGAAATACGCAGTATTTT,CASSLESGNTQYF
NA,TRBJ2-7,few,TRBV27,TGTGCCAATAGCAGCAACTACGAGCAGTACTTC,CANSSNYEQYF
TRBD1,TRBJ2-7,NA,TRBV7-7,TGTGCTAGCAGCTGGGGGACAGGGGGGTCCTACGAGCAGTACTTC,CASSWGTGGSYEQYF
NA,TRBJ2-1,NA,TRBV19,TGTGCCAGTAGGGTTACAGTCTCCTACAATGAGCAGTTCTTC,CASRVTVSYNEQFF
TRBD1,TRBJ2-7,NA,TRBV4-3,TGCGCCAGCAGCCAAGAACTAATAGGGGACAGATCCTACGAGCAGTACTTC,CASSQELIGDRSYEQYF
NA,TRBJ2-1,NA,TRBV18,TGTGCCAGCTCACCCCGGCAGGGCTCCTACAATGAGCAGTTCTTC,CASSPRQGSYNEQFF
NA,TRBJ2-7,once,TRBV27,TGTGCCAGCAGTTTGGGCCCTCAGGTCCCCTACGAGCAGTACTTC,CASSLGPQVPYEQYF
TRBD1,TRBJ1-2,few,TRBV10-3,TGTGCCATCACCCGGGACAGGCAAAACTATGGCTACACCTTC,CAITRDRQNYGYTF
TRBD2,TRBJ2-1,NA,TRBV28,TGTGCCAGCAGTTTAGGTACTAGCGGAACCAATGAGCAGTTCTTC,CASSLGTSGTNEQFF
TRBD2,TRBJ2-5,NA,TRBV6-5,TGTGCCAGCAGTTACTTTCGGGGGGGAGGGCGAGAGACCCAGTACTTC,CASSYFRGGGRETQYF
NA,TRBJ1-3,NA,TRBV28,TGTGCCAGCAGTTTAGGAGGGGCCCTTAAGGGAAACACCATATATTTT,CASSLGGALKGNTIYF
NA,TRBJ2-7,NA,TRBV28,TGTGCCAGCAGTTTAACTCGGGAGCAGTACTTC,CASSLTREQYF
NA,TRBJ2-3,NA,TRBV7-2,TGTGCCAGCAGCCACACAGATACGCAGTATTTT,CASSHTDTQYF
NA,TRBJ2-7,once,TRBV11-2,TGTGCCAGCAGCGCCCAGACAGGGGAGGGCGAGCAGTACTTC,CASSAQTGEGEQYF
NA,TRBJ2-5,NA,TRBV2,TGTGCCAGCAGTGAAGCGCGAACAGGGCAAGAGACCCAGTACTTC,CASSEARTGQETQYF
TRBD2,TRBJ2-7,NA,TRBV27,TGTGCCAGCAGCTCACTAGCGGGAGTCGAGGAGCAGTACTTC,CASSSLAGVEEQYF
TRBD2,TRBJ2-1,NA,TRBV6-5,TGTGCCAGCAGCCTCTCGGGGGGAAGGTTGGATGAGCAGTTCTTC,CASSLSGGRLDEQFF
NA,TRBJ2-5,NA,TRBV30,TGTGCCTGGAGTCTCGGAGAGACCCAGTACTTC,CAWSLGETQYF
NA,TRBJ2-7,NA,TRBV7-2,TGTGCCAGCAGCTTATCCCGGACGGGAAACTACGAGCAGTACTTC,CASSLSRTGNYEQYF
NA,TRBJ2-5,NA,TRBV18,TGTGCCAGCTCACCACGAGTGCAGATGGCCAGGGAGACCCAGTACTTC,CASSPRVQMARETQYF
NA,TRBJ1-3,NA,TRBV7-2,TGTGCCAGCAGCTTAGACCCCACCGGGAACAGAAACACCATATATTTT,CASSLDPTGNRNTIYF
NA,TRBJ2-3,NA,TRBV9,TGTGCCAGCAGCTCAGGACGGGACTCGAGGGCAGATACGCAGTATTTT,CASSSGRDSRADTQYF
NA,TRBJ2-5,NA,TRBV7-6,TGTGCCAGCAGCCGGACAGCACACCAAGAGACCCAGTACTTC,CASSRTAHQETQYF
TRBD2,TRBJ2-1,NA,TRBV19,TGTGCCAGTAGAAAAGGGACTAGCGGGAAGGATGAGCAGTTCTTC,CASRKGTSGKDEQFF
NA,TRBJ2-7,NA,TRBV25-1,TGTGCCAGCTCGAGCTCCTACGAGCAGTACTTC,CASSSSYEQYF